Listed below are T cell receptor beta chains from one sample, sequenced in a study of T cells in Graves' hyperthyroidism and ophthalmopathy. Using its own MiXCR run on the multiplex PCR reads, TCRdb lists one record per CDR3 protein. Among some 600,000 distinct CDR3 sequences listed, 14% were seen once. The sequencing input was blood. Receptors originate from a woman aged 25 to 39 with Graves' hyperthyroidism that later progressed to Graves' ophthalmopathy. The CDR3 runs from the conserved cysteine through the conserved F or W. The D gene is left open where the match is weak. Rows give clone size only sometimes, using once, few, many, or a class for an expanded clone.

many TRBD2 TRBJ2-7 TRBV6-2/TRBV6-3 TGTGCCAGCATGCCGGGAGGGCCCTACGAGCAGTACTTC CASMPGGPYEQYF
few TRBD2 TRBJ2-2 TRBV5-4 TGTGCCAGCAGCCGGCCCGGGACTAGCGGGGGAGAGAACACCGGGGAGCTGTTTTTT CASSRPGTSGGENTGELFF
many . TRBJ1-1 TRBV7-9 TGTGCCAGCAGCTTAGGGCTGGGTGACACTGAAGCTTTCTTT CASSLGLGDTEAFF
many . TRBJ2-3 TRBV29-1 TGCAGCGCCCCAGGGCCAGCAGGTGGTTCGACAGATACGCAGTATTTT CSAPGPAGGSTDTQYF
many TRBD1 TRBJ1-1 TRBV27 TGTGCCAGCAGGACCGACAGGGAGAGCACTGAAGCTTTCTTT CASRTDRESTEAFF
many . TRBJ2-5 TRBV28 TGTGCCAGCAGGGTTCCGGGGAAGGGAAAGACCCAGTACTTC CASRVPGKGKTQYF
many TRBD1 TRBJ1-1 TRBV6-1 TGTGCCAGCGGCGGGACAGAGAACACTGAAGCTTTCTTT CASGGTENTEAFF
many . TRBJ2-6 TRBV19 TGTGCCAGTACGACAGCGGCCTCTGGGGCCAACGTCCTGACTTTC CASTTAASGANVLTF
few . TRBJ1-1 TRBV4-1 TGCGCCAGCAGCCAAGAATTGCGGAACACTGAAGCTTTCTTT CASSQELRNTEAFF
few . TRBJ1-6 TRBV29-1 TGCAGCGTTGAAGAACAGTTAAATTCACCCCTCCACTTT CSVEEQLNSPLHF
many TRBD2 TRBJ2-3 TRBV20-1 TGCAGTGCTAGAGTCCGAGCGGGGACAGATACGCAGTATTTT CSARVRAGTDTQYF
many TRBD1 TRBJ1-1 TRBV7-2 TGTGCCAGCAGCCCCGTGGGTGGGACAGGAGAAGCTTTCTTT CASSPVGGTGEAFF
many . TRBJ1-5 TRBV6-1 TGTGCCAGCAGCGGGGGGGGACTGAATCAGCCCCAGCATTTT CASSGGGLNQPQHF
. . TRBJ1-3 TRBV20-1 TGCAGTGCGCCCCGGACTTCTGGAAACACCATATATTTT CSAPRTSGNTIYF
many . TRBJ1-1 TRBV10-3 TGTGCCACTACCGACAGTTACAGTGAAGCTTTCTTT CATTDSYSEAFF